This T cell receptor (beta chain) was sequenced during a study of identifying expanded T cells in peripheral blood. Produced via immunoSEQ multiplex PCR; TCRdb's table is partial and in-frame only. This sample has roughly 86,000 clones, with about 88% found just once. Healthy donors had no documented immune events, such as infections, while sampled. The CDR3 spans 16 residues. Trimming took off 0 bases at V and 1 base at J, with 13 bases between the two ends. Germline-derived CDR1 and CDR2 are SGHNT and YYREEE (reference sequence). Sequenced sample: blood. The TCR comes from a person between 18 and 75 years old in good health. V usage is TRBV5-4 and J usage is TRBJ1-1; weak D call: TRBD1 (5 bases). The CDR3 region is CASSLAYRGTNTEAFF. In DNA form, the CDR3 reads TGTGCCAGCAGCTTGGCCTACAGAGGGACGAACACTGAAGCTTTCTTT. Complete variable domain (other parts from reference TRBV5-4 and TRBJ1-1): ETGVTQSPTHLIKTRGQQVTLRCSSQSGHNTVSWYQQALGQGPQFIFQYYREEENGRGNFPPRFSGLQFPNYSSELNVNALELDDSALYLCASSLAYRGTNTEAFFGQGTRLTVV.